This T cell receptor beta chain was identified during a study of blood T cells in healthy people across ages. Germline CDR1 and CDR2: DFQATT and SNEGSKA (reference sequence). The CDR3 extends over 12 amino acids. Deletions cut 1 base from V and 2 bases from J, with 6 bases between. This clonotype turned up a few times. Primers used in a second PCR of about 6 to 11 cycles were a sample-barcoded 5' primer and a J-beta primer mix. Every cDNA molecule carried a tag from a template-switch adaptor bearing 12 random nucleotides. TCRdb fed the 5' RACE reads into MiXCR, producing one record per CDR3 protein. The table has around 850,000 distinct CDR3 sequences, around 34% seen once.

The gene calls are TRBV20-1 and TRBJ2-7; unclear D gene. Sequencing was done on a sample of blood. The clonotype was recovered from a man between 18 and 35 years old in good health. CDR3 bases: TGCAGTGCTAGAGTCACCGCCTACGAGCAGTACTTC. Translation: CSARVTAYEQYF.